These 17 T cell receptor beta chains share one sample of origin, sequenced in a study of blood T cells in healthy people across ages (dated by TCRdb to 2013 to 2016). Library construction relied on 5' RACE. The instrument was an Illumina HiSeq 2500. A second roughly 7 to 11 cycle PCR used a sample-barcoded 5' primer and a J-beta primer mix. TCRdb's own reprocessing of the public reads used fastp at Q25 and MiXCR and kept productive beta chains. Rows merge per CDR3 protein into single entries with the most common DNA and genes. This sample is represented by approximately 960,000 distinct CDR3 sequences; under 35% of them were singletons. Approximately 10% of the sample rests with the top ten. These sequences were also reported in another study, on T cells of mothers and their children.

Sequenced material: blood. These receptors were obtained from a woman aged 40-49 years in good health.

The CDR3 coding sequence is TGCAGTGCTGTAGCGGGGGTTTGGGAGACCCAGTACTTC. Translation: CSAVAGVWETQYF. The chain is built from TRBV20-1 and TRBJ2-5; TRBD2 matches 9 bases. Germline-derived CDR1 and CDR2 are DFQATT and SNEGSKA (reference sequence). This CDR3 spans 13 amino acids. V trimming: 5 bases; J trimming: 5 bases; junction bases outside the gene matches: 6.

The chain has TRBV5-6 and TRBJ2-7, with D hard to call. The germline gives CDR1 SGHDT, CDR2 YYEEEE. The CDR3 spans 14 residues. V lost 0 bases, J lost 2 bases, and 9 bases lay in between. The CDR3 nucleotides read TGTGCCAGCAGCTTGGACACCCACACCTACGAGCAGTACTTC. Translation: CASSLDTHTYEQYF.

The sample holds a few counts of this clonotype. As DNA, the CDR3 is TGCAGCGTTGAAGATTTGGGAGGACAGGGGGCTTCCTACGAGCAGTACTTC. It specifies CSVEDLGGQGASYEQYF. This chain uses TRBV29-1 with TRBJ2-7; 11 positions match TRBD1. V was pared by 0 bases and J by 1 base, with 8 bases of the junction left unmatched. The CDR3 covers 17 residues. CDR1 SQVTM and CDR2 ANQGSEA come from the germline V gene.

The table lists this clonotype with a few counts. V gene TRBV9 combines with J gene TRBJ1-4, with D possibly TRBD1 on 6 matching bases. From germline, CDR1 is SGDLS and CDR2 YYNGEE. The CDR3 sequence is 14 residues long. V dropped 3 bases and J dropped 6 bases, with 12 bases sitting between them. The CDR3 DNA follows: TGTGCCAGCAGCGCAGGGGCGTTTGATGAAAAACTGTTTTTT. Its protein is CASSAGAFDEKLFF.

This clonotype was seen repeatedly, ten times or more. The rearrangement joins TRBV7-2 to TRBJ2-1, with 14 bases lining up with TRBD2. The V gene end was trimmed by 5 bases and the J gene end by 7 bases; junction bases not matched to a gene: 4. Germline V gives CDR1 SGHTA, CDR2 FQGNSA. The CDR3 covers 15 residues. CDR3 DNA sequence: TGTGCCAGCAGCCTGACTAGCGGGGGGGCAAATGAGCAGTTCTTC. Translating it yields CASSLTSGGANEQFF.

To note about this clonotype: It is likely a read error, because the conserved phenylalanine at the end of the CDR3 is missing. V gene TRBV7-2 combines with J gene TRBJ2-2; 7 nucleotides agree with TRBD1. Germline values: CDR1 SGHTA, CDR2 FQGNSA. V lost 6 bases, J lost 4 bases, and 5 bases stayed unmatched. The CDR3 covers 14 residues. The CDR3 coding sequence is TGTGCCAGCAGGGTCGAGGGGGCCACCGGGGAGCTGTTTGTT. Translated: CASRVEGATGELFV.

This clonotype came up a few times. The J gene is TRBJ2-7, the V gene TRBV2; D perhaps matches TRBD1 (5 bases). Trimming took 6 bases from V and 2 from J, leaving 14 bases between them. The CDR3 loop spans 14 amino acids. Germline V gene data show CDR1 as SNHLY and CDR2 as FYNNEI. CDR3 loop: CASRVRQGTYEQYF. Here the CDR3 DNA reads TGTGCCAGCAGAGTAAGGCAGGGCACCTACGAGCAGTACTTC.

In this sample, this clonotype turned up a few times. The chain employs TRBV6-1 and TRBJ2-7; 7 bases are a match to TRBD1. The CDR3 runs 14 residues. CDR1 is MNHNS and CDR2 is SASEGT in the germline V gene. The V and J ends lost 5 bases and 3 bases, in that order; junction bases with no gene match: 7. The CDR3 region is CASSPTGTYYEQYF. CDR3 nucleotides: TGTGCCAGCAGTCCGACAGGGACATACTACGAGCAGTACTTC.

This clonotype was seen more than once but under ten times. The chain employs TRBV4-3 and TRBJ1-6; tentatively, D is TRBD1 (5 bases). This CDR3 is 15 amino acids long. Trimming left V 0 bases short and J 13 bases short, with 16 bases between. Germline CDR1 LGHNA, CDR2 YSLEER. DNA of the CDR3: TGCGCCAGCAGCCAAGATATGGGACGAAACGCGCCCCTCCACTTT. Encoded protein: CASSQDMGRNAPLHF.

The gene calls are TRBV19 and TRBJ1-5; D is unclear. CDR3 length: 12 residues. V shed 3 bases and J shed 7 bases, with 7 bases lying between them. The V gene's germline CDR1 is LNHDA and CDR2 SQIVND (reference sequence). Here the CDR3 DNA reads TGTGCCAGTAGTATTAGTTTACAGCCCCAGCATTTT. Its protein is CASSISLQPQHF.

This clonotype was seen at least ten times. The chain joins TRBV12-3 or TRBV12-4 to TRBJ2-7, with 8 bases fitting TRBD2. The CDR3 is 15 amino acids. The V gene end was trimmed by 2 bases and the J gene end by 2 bases; junction bases not matched to a gene: 5. The CDR3 bases are TGTGCCAGCAGTTTAATGGTAGCGGGGCCCTACGAGCAGTACTTC. Amino acids: CASSLMVAGPYEQYF.

This sequence joins TRBV5-6 and TRBJ2-2; D gene ambiguous. The CDR3 extends over 13 amino acids. The germline V and J ends were trimmed by 0 bases and 6 bases, with 6 bases remaining between them. Germline values: CDR1 SGHDT, CDR2 YYEEEE. CDR3 coding DNA: TGTGCCAGCAGCTTGGCACGCCCCGGGGAGCTGTTTTTT. It yields the protein CASSLARPGELFF.

V usage is TRBV20-1 and J usage is TRBJ2-3, with D maybe TRBD2 (5 bases). V was clipped by 7 bases and J by 5 bases, with 10 bases between them. The CDR3 length is 11 residues. Germline V gene lookup returns CDR1 DFQATT and CDR2 SNEGSKA (reference sequence). In DNA form, the CDR3 reads TGCAGTGTTCGCCGGGAAGATACGCAGTATTTT. Its protein is CSVRREDTQYF.

This clonotype has a count of ten or more. The chain combines TRBV18 with TRBJ1-4; D is unresolved. The ends were cut back, 3 bases at V and 5 bases at J, with 7 bases in the middle. The CDR3 loop spans 13 amino acids. Germline V CDR1 and CDR2: KGHSH, LQKENI. CDR3 nucleotides: TGTGCCAGCTCACCCGGACTAAATGAAAAACTGTTTTTT. This encodes CASSPGLNEKLFF.

This clonotype was detected a few times. The chain carries TRBV12-3 or TRBV12-4 and TRBJ2-1; D is possibly TRBD1 (7 bases). V was cut by 7 bases and J by 8 bases, with 12 bases left in between. The CDR3 extends over 12 amino acids. The CDR3 spells CASTQGGYEQFF. CDR3 sequence (DNA): TGTGCCAGCACCCAGGGGGGTTATGAGCAGTTCTTC.

This clonotype was seen repeatedly, ten times or more. The chain couples TRBV7-9 to TRBJ2-4, with a tentative D call TRBD2 (5 bases). The J call may be mistaken, given a closer DNA end match to TRBJ2-7. Germline V gene data show CDR1 as SEHNR and CDR2 as FQNEAQ (reference sequence). The CDR3 contains 15 residues. The CDR3 sequence: CASSPSKLWTDEQYF. The DNA for the CDR3 is TGTGCCAGCAGCCCCTCGAAGCTTTGGACTGACGAGCAGTACTTC.

With regard to this clonotype: A much bigger clone sits one base away, suggesting this may be a read error. The V call is TRBV7-8, the J call TRBJ2-5, with D maybe TRBD1 (5 bases). Germline-derived CDR1 and CDR2 are SGHVS and FQNEAQ. The germline V and J ends were trimmed by 0 bases and 4 bases, with 15 bases remaining between them. The CDR3 runs 16 residues. The CDR3 DNA follows: TGTGCCAGCAGCTTAGCGGGCGGCAGGGTAGGAGAGACCCAGTACTTC. Translation gives CASSLAGGRVGETQYF.